Each of the 32 T cell receptor beta chains below was sequenced from the same sample in a study of Ad26.COV2.S vaccination and SARS-CoV-2 variants. Repertoires were generated with immunoSEQ multiplex PCR, while TCRdb's copy carries only in-frame clones and drops some. Among about 260,000 clones listed, roughly 89% were seen once. Treatment in this sample: approximately 18 received Ad26.COV2.S at low or high dose, single or two shots; 5 received placebo; per-sample allocation not given. Specimens were obtained on day 63 following the first vaccine or placebo injection. The input for sequencing was peripheral blood, taken in a trial of Ad26.COV2.S vaccine versus placebo. The receptors shown here come from a person aged 18-60 years who received the Ad26.COV2.S COVID-19 vaccine or a placebo.

This chain uses TRBV19 with TRBJ2-5, with D perhaps given as TRBD1 or TRBD2 (5 bases each). Trimming stripped 4 bases from V and 5 bases from J, with 11 bases between. The CDR3 has 13 amino acids. Looked up from germline, CDR1 is LNHDA and CDR2 is SQIVND (reference sequence). In DNA, the CDR3 is TGTGCCAGTAGTACAGGGACCAGGGAGACCCAGTACTTC. Protein: CASSTGTRETQYF.

The rearrangement uses TRBV19 and TRBJ1-4, with a possible D match to TRBD1 (5 bases). Per the germline V gene, CDR1 is LNHDA and CDR2 is SQIVND (reference sequence). This CDR3 has 14 amino acids. Trimming shortened V by 6 bases and J by 5 bases, and 13 bases separated the two germline ends. CDR3 sequence reads: CASSTGRGNEKLFF. CDR3 sequence (DNA): TGTGCCAGTAGCACGGGACGGGGGAATGAAAAACTGTTTTTT.

This clone has only a few counts. In DNA form, the CDR3 reads TGTGCCAGTGGGGGAAGAGAGAGGAACACTGAAGCTTTCTTT. Translation gives CASGGRERNTEAFF. The rearrangement joins TRBV3-1 (or the pseudogene TRBV3-2) to TRBJ1-1; perhaps TRBD1 as D (5 bases). From germline, CDR1 is LGHDT and CDR2 YNNKEL (reference sequence). This CDR3 region has 14 residues. The germline V and J ends were trimmed by 9 bases and 1 base, with 15 bases remaining between them.

The V call is TRBV6-2 or TRBV6-3, the J call TRBJ2-3; TRBD2 aligns across 10 bases. The germline V gene has CDR1 MNHEY and CDR2 SVGEGT. The J segment lost 13 bases and the V segment lost 0 bases, leaving 10 bases of the junction unmatched. There are 15 residues in the CDR3. The CDR3 loop reads CASSYSSGRGIREYF. The CDR3 DNA is TGTGCCAGCAGTTACTCGAGCGGGAGGGGGATACGGGAGTATTTT.

The V and J genes are TRBV30 and TRBJ1-4; 12 nucleotides agree with TRBD1. Germline V gene lookup returns CDR1 GTSNPN and CDR2 SVGIG (reference sequence). The CDR3 consists of 19 residues. V lost 0 bases, J lost 0 bases, and 8 bases stayed unmatched. CDR3 loop: CAWSVALGQGAATNEKLFF. DNA for the CDR3: TGTGCCTGGAGTGTAGCCCTGGGACAGGGGGCTGCAACTAATGAAAAACTGTTTTTT.

This clone was observed a single time. The gene calls are TRBV6-2 or TRBV6-3 and TRBJ2-5; no definite D call. Trimming stripped 6 bases from V and 2 bases from J, with 16 bases between. Germline CDR1 MNHEY, CDR2 SVGEGT. The CDR3 loop spans 15 amino acids. As DNA, the CDR3 is TGTGCCAGCAGCCCCTTGCGTGTTTTGCAAGAGACCCAGTACTTC. Amino acid sequence: CASSPLRVLQETQYF.

This chain uses TRBV11-2 with TRBJ1-2; D unclear. In germline, CDR1 is SGHAT, CDR2 FQNNGV. This CDR3 comprises 13 residues. V lost 3 bases and J 6 bases, leaving 11 bases between the germline ends. The CDR3 nucleotides are TGTGCCAGCAGCTTCATGGGGTTTAATGGCTACACCTTC. Its protein is CASSFMGFNGYTF.

The chain is built from TRBV5-4 and TRBJ2-5; 7 positions agree with TRBD1. The germline V gene has CDR1 SGHNT and CDR2 YYREEE (reference sequence). Trimming at V came to 5 bases and at J to 1 base, leaving 8 bases not matched to a gene. The CDR3 runs 15 residues. CDR3 residues: CASSSGGSSQETQYF. CDR3 in DNA: TGTGCCAGCAGTTCAGGGGGTAGTAGCCAAGAGACCCAGTACTTC.

The rearrangement joins TRBV6-2 or TRBV6-3 to TRBJ1-5; maybe TRBD1 (5 bases). This CDR3 is 16 amino acids long. Trimming took 2 bases from V and 4 from J, leaving 15 bases between them. The germline V gene encodes CDR1 MNHEY and CDR2 SVGEGT. The CDR3 sequence: CASSYAERGLNQPQHF. In DNA, the CDR3 is TGTGCCAGCAGTTACGCGGAAAGGGGTCTGAATCAGCCCCAGCATTTT.

This chain links TRBV2 with TRBJ1-4, with D tentatively TRBD1 (5 bases). This CDR3 is built from 14 residues. CDR1 and CDR2 from the germline V gene are SNHLY and FYNNEI. V was cut by 6 bases and J by 8 bases, with 16 bases left in between. This chain's CDR3 is CASRNVGTGEKLFF. The CDR3 DNA reads TGTGCCAGCAGGAATGTTGGGACTGGAGAAAAACTGTTTTTT.

The genes are TRBV15 and TRBJ1-2; D not resolved. Germline-derived CDR1 and CDR2 are LNHNV and YYDKDF (reference sequence). V gave up 1 base and J gave up 2 bases, with 2 bases separating them. This CDR3 has 12 residues. CDR3 residues: CATSRGNYGYTF. CDR3 nucleotides: TGTGCCACCAGCAGAGGGAACTATGGCTACACCTTC.

The rearrangement links TRBV6-1 to TRBJ2-1; possibly TRBD1 for D (7 bases). The CDR3 has 14 residues. Deletions cut 2 bases from V and 8 bases from J, with 13 bases between. The germline CDR1 and CDR2 sequences are MNHNS and SASEGT. The CDR3 loop reads CASSERSRGDEQFF. The CDR3, as DNA: TGTGCCAGCAGTGAAAGAAGCAGGGGGGATGAGCAGTTCTTC.

This chain uses TRBV10-1 with TRBJ2-1; the D gene could be TRBD1 or TRBD2 (5 bases each). This CDR3 spans 14 amino acids. The germline gives CDR1 WNHNN, CDR2 SYGVQD (reference sequence). V was shortened by 8 bases and J by 1 base, with 12 bases between the two germline ends. The CDR3 DNA sequence: TGCGCCAGCTCCGGGACGTTTTCCTACAATGAGCAGTTCTTC. Translated, it gives CASSGTFSYNEQFF.

J is TRBJ1-1 and V is TRBV6-2 or TRBV6-3, with D unclear. The germline V gene has CDR1 MNHEY and CDR2 SVGEGT. V lost 0 bases to trimming and J lost 4 bases, with 12 bases between them. This CDR3 is built from 15 residues. CDR3 nucleotides: TGTGCCAGCAGTTACTCGATGGATAGGGCCACTGAAGCTTTCTTT. Its translation: CASSYSMDRATEAFF.

The gene calls are TRBV29-1 and TRBJ2-7; TRBD2 might be the D (5 bases). Between the trimmed V and J ends, which lost 4 bases and 3 bases, there was a span of 7 bases. The length of the CDR3 is 11 residues. The germline V gene has CDR1 SQVTM and CDR2 ANQGSEA. The CDR3 sequence: CSVGEYYEQYF. CDR3 DNA: TGCAGCGTTGGGGAGTACTACGAGCAGTACTTC.

The chain carries TRBV5-6 and TRBJ1-2; 9 bases fit TRBD1. The trim removed 4 bases at V and 8 bases at J, leaving 6 bases unmatched. This CDR3 is 13 amino acids long. The germline CDR1 and CDR2 sequences are SGHDT and YYEEEE. For the CDR3, the DNA is TGTGCCAGCAGCCGCCCGGGACAGGGCGGCTACACCTTC. Protein sequence: CASSRPGQGGYTF.

This sequence joins TRBV19 and TRBJ1-6, with D hard to call. This CDR3 comprises 14 residues. CDR1 and CDR2 from the germline V gene are LNHDA and SQIVND (reference sequence). Trimming left V 1 base short and J 4 bases short, with 5 bases between. CDR3 in DNA: TGTGCCAGTAGTATAGGCAGTTATAATTCACCCCTCCACTTT. Protein product: CASSIGSYNSPLHF.

The V gene is TRBV6-1, the J gene TRBJ2-5; no firm D call. Germline-derived CDR1 and CDR2 are MNHNS and SASEGT. Trimming pared 3 bases from V and 2 bases from J, leaving 13 bases between. The CDR3 has 15 residues. CDR3 loop: CASSERPLGQETQYF. CDR3 nucleotide sequence: TGTGCCAGCAGTGAGAGGCCCTTAGGGCAAGAGACCCAGTACTTC.

The chain links TRBV7-9 to TRBJ2-5, with D uncertain. Trimming shortened V by 7 bases and J by 7 bases, and 19 bases separated the two germline ends. Looked up from germline, CDR1 is SEHNR and CDR2 is FQNEAQ (reference sequence). CDR3 length: 14 residues. Here the CDR3 reads CASTDKTLIGTQYF. The CDR3 nucleotides are TGTGCCAGCACAGACAAGACACTGATCGGGACCCAGTACTTC.

The V gene is TRBV7-2, the J gene TRBJ2-3; 10 nucleotides line up with TRBD2. This CDR3 has 17 amino acids. V lost 5 bases and J lost 3; bases outside the gene matches: 11. CDR1 and CDR2 (germline): SGHTA, FQGNSA. The CDR3 is CASSPPQRGGETDTQYF. CDR3 DNA sequence: TGTGCCAGCAGCCCCCCACAGCGGGGGGGAGAGACAGATACGCAGTATTTT.

V is TRBV3-1 (or the pseudogene TRBV3-2) and J is TRBJ1-6; D gene unclear. V lost 0 bases and J 4 bases, leaving 7 bases between the germline ends. Germline CDR1 is LGHDT and CDR2 is YNNKEL (reference sequence). This CDR3 has 15 amino acids. For the CDR3, the DNA is TGTGCCAGCAGCCAAGACGCCGGATATAATTCACCCCTCCACTTT. The encoded protein is CASSQDAGYNSPLHF.

The chain couples TRBV10-3 to TRBJ2-1; 13 positions agree with TRBD2. V trimming: 2 bases; J trimming: 7 bases; junction bases outside the gene matches: 8. Germline CDR1 reads ENHRY; CDR2 reads SYGVKD. The CDR3 spans 17 residues. The CDR3 loop is CAISEEGLAGLENEQFF. As DNA, the CDR3 is TGTGCCATCAGTGAGGAGGGACTAGCGGGACTGGAGAATGAGCAGTTCTTC.

The V call is TRBV2, the J call TRBJ2-7; D call uncertain. The CDR3 has 14 residues. V was cut by 7 bases and J by 3 bases, with 16 bases left in between. Germline V gene lookup returns CDR1 SNHLY and CDR2 FYNNEI. CDR3 DNA sequence: TGTGCCAGCATTTTCGGTTCTGGGGTCTACGAGCAGTACTTC. Residues: CASIFGSGVYEQYF.

The chain is built from TRBV5-5 and TRBJ1-4; 7 bases agree with TRBD1. V shed 4 bases, J shed 8 bases, and the junction held 8 bases outside the gene matches. The germline V gene encodes CDR1 SGHKS and CDR2 YYEKEE (reference sequence). This CDR3 is built from 14 residues. CDR3 in amino acids: CASSLDRVREKLFF. In nucleotides, the CDR3 is TGTGCCAGCAGCCTTGACAGGGTCCGAGAAAAACTGTTTTTT.

As concerns this clone: The junction departs from germline at one end; a sequencing error may be responsible. The chain joins TRBV10-2 to TRBJ2-1; 8 bases are a match to TRBD2. The germline V gene has CDR1 WSHSY and CDR2 SAAADI. The CDR3 length is 16 residues. The CDR3 loop is CASPGVAGRAPNERFF. In nucleotides, the CDR3 is TGCGCCAGTCCCGGTGTAGCGGGACGAGCCCCGAATGAGCGGTTCTTC.

The chain is built from TRBV18 and TRBJ1-1, with TRBD1 as a possible D gene (5 bases). The V end lost 3 bases, the J end lost 0 bases, and 8 bases lay between the germline ends. The germline V gene encodes CDR1 KGHSH and CDR2 LQKENI. The CDR3 contains 14 residues. The CDR3: CASSPDIVNTEAFF. In DNA, the CDR3 is TGTGCCAGCTCACCGGACATTGTGAACACTGAAGCTTTCTTT.

This chain links TRBV28 with TRBJ2-2; TRBD2 might be the D (5 bases). The germline gives CDR1 MDHEN, CDR2 SYDVKM. The V and J ends lost 3 bases and 6 bases respectively, with 17 bases between them. This CDR3 is 16 amino acids long. The CDR3 nucleotides read TGTGCCAGCAGTTTTGGGCGAGGGAGCGCGGCCGGGGAGCTGTTTTTT. Translated: CASSFGRGSAAGELFF.

CDR3 region: CASNERSGNTEAFF. The CDR3 coding sequence is TGTGCCAGCAACGAGCGGTCTGGGAACACTGAAGCTTTCTTT. J is TRBJ1-1 and V is TRBV7-2; the D is unclear. Trimming stripped 7 bases from V and 1 base from J, with 13 bases between. CDR1 is SGHTA and CDR2 is FQGNSA in the germline V gene. The CDR3 spans 14 residues.

This chain links TRBV10-3 with TRBJ1-1, with unresolved D. The CDR3 is 12 residues long. The V and J ends lost 4 bases and 4 bases respectively, with 7 bases between them. Per germline, CDR1 ENHRY and CDR2 SYGVKD. CDR3: CAISVEGTEAFF. The CDR3 coding sequence is TGTGCCATCAGTGTAGAAGGCACTGAAGCTTTCTTT.

The chain joins TRBV24-1 to TRBJ2-5, with TRBD1 identical over 8 bases. The CDR3 length is 21 residues. Germline V CDR1 and CDR2: KGHDR, SFDVKD. The trim removed 1 base at V and 3 bases at J, leaving 21 bases unmatched. The CDR3 nucleotides are TGTGCCACCAGTGATTTTAGAGGGCGGGCTGTACGACAGGGGACGAAAGAGACCCAGTACTTC. Amino acids: CATSDFRGRAVRQGTKETQYF.

The chain has TRBV5-6 and TRBJ2-3, with D hard to call. Germline assignment: CDR1 SGHDT and CDR2 YYEEEE. The CDR3 length is 12 residues. Trimming removed 5 bases at V and 9 bases at J, with 13 bases between. CDR3 nucleotide sequence: TGTGCCAGCAGTGGCGACCTAGGGACGCAGTATTTT. The encoded protein is CASSGDLGTQYF.

The chain carries TRBV2 and TRBJ2-5, with TRBD2 as a possible D gene (8 bases). V dropped 11 bases and J dropped 5 bases, with 27 bases sitting between them. Germline CDR1 is SNHLY and CDR2 is FYNNEI. This CDR3 contains 16 residues. The CDR3: CARRGGYRGFGETQYF. The CDR3 nucleotides read TGTGCCCGCCGGGGGGGGTACAGGGGATTTGGGGAGACCCAGTACTTC.